A selection of T cell receptor beta chains follows, all from one sample in a study of a mutant IDH1 vaccine in newly diagnosed glioma. These receptors have no known antigen. Assay: immunoSEQ multiplex PCR; the TCRdb copy retains only in-frame clones and omits some. The profile shows 31,000 or so clones, around four fifths of them singletons. This material consisted of PBMCs, taken from a glioma patient whose treatment included an IDH1 peptide vaccine. The receptor set was obtained from a woman in her 40s with glioma. Both conserved end residues are part of each CDR3. The D gene is left open where the match is weak. Rows give clone size only sometimes, using once, few, many, or a class for an expanded clone.

j_gene	d_gene	v_gene	abundance	CDR3aa	CDR3nt
TRBJ1-4	-	TRBV30	medium-sized	CAWSPTGAENEKLFF	TGTGCCTGGAGTCCGACCGGGGCGGAGAATGAAAAACTGTTTTTT
TRBJ2-7	-	TRBV11-2	few	CASNSLGLGPSYEQYF	TGTGCCAGCAACTCCCTAGGACTGGGGCCCTCCTACGAGCAGTACTTC
TRBJ2-1	-	TRBV6-6	-	CASMIDRPYNEQFF	TGTGCCAGCATGATCGACAGGCCCTACAATGAGCAGTTCTTC
TRBJ2-1	-	TRBV7-9	-	CASSSIPQAPTNEQFF	TGTGCCAGCAGCTCTATCCCGCAGGCCCCTACAAATGAGCAGTTCTTC
TRBJ1-3	TRBD1	TRBV30	-	CAWSVHPTGASLRSGNTIYF	TGTGCCTGGAGTGTACACCCCACAGGGGCCAGCCTACGCTCTGGAAACACCATATATTTT
TRBJ2-1	TRBD2	TRBV9	-	CASGASGGEGDEQFF	TGTGCCAGCGGGGCTAGCGGGGGGGAGGGGGATGAGCAGTTCTTC
TRBJ2-7	-	TRBV25-1	few	CASSERGRSSYEQYF	TGTGCCAGCAGTGAGAGGGGACGGAGCTCGTACGAGCAGTACTTC
TRBJ1-1	-	TRBV6-5	-	CASSYSRMSGNTEAFF	TGTGCCAGCAGTTACTCTAGGATGAGCGGGAACACTGAAGCTTTCTTT
TRBJ1-4	-	TRBV6-5	few	CASSHRAAGNEKLFF	TGTGCCAGCAGCCACAGAGCCGCGGGGAATGAAAAACTGTTTTTT
TRBJ1-2	TRBD1	TRBV7-9	-	CASSFPGQPVYGYTF	TGTGCCAGCAGCTTCCCGGGACAGCCCGTTTATGGCTACACCTTC
TRBJ2-7	TRBD1	TRBV6-6	-	CASRDRGGDEQYF	TGTGCCAGCCGGGACAGGGGAGGGGACGAGCAGTACTTC
TRBJ2-3	-	TRBV29-1	-	CSVDGIADTQYF	TGCAGCGTTGACGGTATCGCAGATACGCAGTATTTT
TRBJ2-4	-	TRBV13	-	CASSQTSVLGKNIQYF	TGTGCCAGCAGCCAAACATCCGTTTTGGGCAAAAACATTCAGTACTTC
TRBJ2-5	TRBD1	TRBV30	-	CAWSLTGGLGETQYF	TGTGCCTGGAGTTTAACAGGGGGCTTGGGAGAGACCCAGTACTTC
TRBJ1-1	TRBD1	TRBV18	-	CASSPPAGGAWTEAFF	TGTGCCAGCTCACCACCCGCAGGGGGCGCATGGACTGAAGCTTTCTTT
TRBJ1-2	-	TRBV6-6	-	CASSYSMGNYGYTF	TGTGCCAGCAGTTACTCGATGGGGAACTATGGCTACACCTTC
TRBJ2-2	-	TRBV5-8	-	CASSLRGNGELFF	TGTGCCAGCAGCTTGCGAGGAAACGGGGAGCTGTTTTTT
TRBJ1-5	-	TRBV27	-	CASSPLYAGQPQHF	TGTGCCAGCAGTCCCTTATACGCGGGTCAGCCCCAGCATTTT
TRBJ1-2	-	TRBV19	-	CASSAEQGGNYGYTF	TGTGCCAGTAGCGCAGAACAGGGAGGGAACTATGGCTACACCTTC
TRBJ1-5	-	TRBV19	-	CASSIVGHSNQPQHF	TGTGCCAGTAGTATAGTCGGACATAGCAATCAGCCCCAGCATTTT
TRBJ2-7	TRBD1	TRBV18	-	CASSPRDSPSYEQYF	TGTGCCAGCTCACCCCGGGACAGCCCCTCCTACGAGCAGTACTTC
TRBJ1-1	TRBD1	TRBV15	few	CATSMTGLLLNTEAFF	TGTGCCACCAGCATGACAGGGCTCCTCTTGAACACTGAAGCTTTCTTT
TRBJ2-5	-	TRBV7-9	-	CASSLGGAQETQYF	TGTGCCAGCAGCTTAGGAGGGGCTCAAGAGACCCAGTACTTC
TRBJ2-2	-	TRBV19	-	CARFLQGCTGELFF	TGTGCCAGATTCTTACAGGGATGCACCGGGGAGCTGTTTTTT
TRBJ2-5	TRBD1	TRBV19	-	CASSPGQGVEGTQYF	TGTGCCAGTAGTCCGGGACAGGGGGTAGAAGGGACCCAGTACTTC
TRBJ1-5	-	TRBV18	-	CASSPQGPNQPQHF	TGTGCCAGCTCACCACAGGGACCCAATCAGCCCCAGCATTTT
TRBJ2-3	-	TRBV11-3	once	CASSEGTEGGTDTQYF	TGTGCCAGCAGCGAGGGAACTGAGGGGGGAACAGATACGCAGTATTTT
TRBJ2-1	TRBD2	TRBV4-3	-	CASSQDPLAGDYNEQFF	TGCGCCAGCAGCCAAGATCCTCTAGCGGGGGATTACAATGAGCAGTTCTTC
TRBJ1-2	TRBD1	TRBV5-1	-	CASTDRVNYGYTF	TGCGCCAGCACGGACAGGGTCAACTATGGCTACACCTTC
TRBJ1-1	-	TRBV19	-	CASCRTGITVCEAFF	TGTGCCAGTTGCCGGACGGGCATAACTGTCTGTGAAGCTTTCTTT
TRBJ1-5	TRBD1	TRBV11-2	-	CASSRDRYSNQPQHF	TGTGCCAGCAGCCGGGACAGGTATAGCAATCAGCCCCAGCATTTT
TRBJ2-7	-	TRBV29-1	once	CSVEDLPRTTDRYF	TGCAGCGTTGAAGATCTCCCCCGGACGACAGATCGGTACTTC
TRBJ2-2	-	TRBV28	-	CASSTSTGELFF	TGTGCCAGCAGCACGAGTACCGGGGAGCTGTTTTTT
TRBJ2-7	TRBD1	TRBV7-9	-	CASSQPGQGQKYF	TGTGCCAGCAGCCAGCCCGGACAGGGTCAAAAGTACTTC
TRBJ2-5	-	TRBV6-1	-	CASTAGTKYQETQYF	TGTGCCAGCACCGCCGGGACAAAGTACCAAGAGACCCAGTACTTC
TRBJ2-2	-	TRBV5-6	-	CASSLGRATGELFF	TGTGCCAGCAGCTTGGGGCGGGCCACCGGGGAGCTGTTTTTT
TRBJ1-1	-	TRBV27	once	CASSFGKNTEAFF	TGTGCCAGCAGTTTTGGAAAAAACACTGAAGCTTTCTTT
TRBJ1-2	-	TRBV7-2	-	CASSLARVNYGYTF	TGTGCCAGCAGCTTAGCGCGGGTTAACTATGGCTACACCTTC
TRBJ2-3	TRBD2	TRBV30	-	CAWSSSGGADTQYF	TGTGCCTGGAGTTCTAGCGGGGGGGCTGATACGCAGTATTTT
TRBJ2-7	-	TRBV1	-	CTSSRDYPPFHEQYF	TGCACCAGCAGCCGGGACTACCCACCCTTCCACGAGCAGTACTTC
TRBJ2-7	-	TRBV5-1	-	CASSLGEGGEQYF	TGCGCCAGCAGCTTGGGTGAAGGGGGCGAGCAGTACTTC
TRBJ2-1	TRBD1	TRBV10-2	few	CASSQTGINVGNEQFF	TGCGCCAGCAGCCAGACAGGGATCAATGTGGGGAATGAGCAGTTCTTC
TRBJ1-2	-	TRBV18	-	CASSTGAGGAYGYTF	TGTGCCAGCTCAACCGGGGCCGGTGGGGCTTATGGCTACACCTTC
TRBJ2-1	TRBD1	TRBV7-2	few	CASSSMDREFF	TGTGCCAGCAGCTCGATGGACAGGGAGTTCTTC
TRBJ1-3	-	TRBV19	-	CASSVGTGLIGNTIYF	TGTGCCAGTAGTGTCGGTACAGGGTTGATTGGAAACACCATATATTTT
TRBJ1-2	-	TRBV9	once	CASSVSGQANYGYTF	TGTGCCAGCAGCGTAAGTGGGCAGGCCAACTATGGCTACACCTTC
TRBJ2-6	-	TRBV12-5	-	CASGLVSSGANVLTF	TGTGCTAGTGGTTTGGTCAGCTCTGGGGCCAACGTCCTGACTTTC
TRBJ1-1	-	TRBV7-9	few	CASSLLENTEAFF	TGTGCCAGCAGTCTGCTGGAGAACACTGAAGCTTTCTTT
TRBJ1-1	-	TRBV9	-	CASSPGVNTEAFF	TGTGCCAGCAGCCCCGGGGTGAACACTGAAGCTTTCTTT
TRBJ2-7	-	TRBV7-9	-	CASSSGRYEQYF	TGTGCCAGCAGCTCGGGTCGCTACGAGCAGTACTTC
TRBJ2-3	-	TRBV10-1	few	CASSALSTDTQYF	TGCGCCAGCAGTGCACTTTCCACAGATACGCAGTATTTT
TRBJ1-2	-	TRBV25-1	-	CASSEFGLGSGYTF	TGTGCCAGCAGTGAATTCGGGTTAGGGAGCGGCTACACCTTC